These T cell receptor beta chains were read from a single sample in a study of PD-L1 blockade in urothelial cancer. The data were produced by immunoSEQ multiplex PCR, yet TCRdb's version contains in-frame clones alone and is incomplete. Here the sample spans about 51,000 clones, approximately 83% being singletons. Here the sequenced sample was PBMCs, taken around atezolizumab (anti-PD-L1) treatment. The origin of the receptors is a man in his 60s with urothelial cancer. CDR3s include the opening cysteine and the closing phenylalanine or tryptophan. Fields, in order: V gene, CDR3 length, CDR3 protein.

V: TRBV4-2
length: 13
CDR3: CASSLAPGNTIYF

V: TRBV4-3
length: 15
CDR3: CASSQGTGAGYGYTF

V: TRBV15
length: 16
CDR3: CATSSPTSGALETQYF

V: TRBV5-8
length: 16
CDR3: CASSGPGTGLRREQYF

V: TRBV2
length: 18
CDR3: CASLGLAGAPSSYNEQFF

V: TRBV19
length: 14
CDR3: CASSTGGTGEKLFF

V: TRBV6-6
length: 14
CDR3: CASSPGTSSYEQYF

V: TRBV2
length: 21
CDR3: CASSVGAGTQVRSWRDTEAFF

V: TRBV4-1
length: 14
CDR3: CASSQEYSRQEQYF

V: TRBV2
length: 14
CDR3: CASSGWGAPPNQHF

V: TRBV5-7
length: 17
CDR3: CASSRGTGSPVNQPQHF

V: TRBV28
length: 12
CDR3: CASSITGNEQFF

V: TRBV13
length: 17
CDR3: CASSSRPTGMYNSPLHF

V: TRBV5-1
length: 15
CDR3: CASSLLATHNYGYTF

V: TRBV19
length: 13
CDR3: CASTETYNSPLHF

V: TRBV30
length: 13
CDR3: CAWKGLAKNIQYF

V: TRBV7-9
length: 17
CDR3: CASSLVEGGLAGNEQFF

V: TRBV13
length: 15
CDR3: CASSPIRDTTYEQYF

V: TRBV19
length: 16
CDR3: CASSKTGGLSNYGYTF

V: TRBV4-2
length: 15
CDR3: CASSQNQLGTYEQYF

V: TRBV15
length: 16
CDR3: CATSRDISGDGDTQYF

V: TRBV21-1
length: 15
CDR3: CASITCEGAGQPQHF

V: TRBV5-1
length: 15
CDR3: CASSLAPRGNTEAFF

V: TRBV4-3
length: 14
CDR3: CASSHGLAAYEQYF

V: TRBV5-4
length: 15
CDR3: CASSQAPDGSYEQYF

V: TRBV4-1
length: 11
CDR3: CASSRDREQFF

V: TRBV5-4
length: 14
CDR3: CASRKPGQGVGYTF

V: TRBV7-9
length: 12
CDR3: CASSLFTDTQYF

V: TRBV4-3
length: 15
CDR3: CASSQEGLAQETQYF

V: TRBV15
length: 16
CDR3: CATSRGLAGFHNEQFF

V: TRBV5-1
length: 12
CDR3: CASSLLEDTQYF

V: TRBV11-3
length: 16
CDR3: CASSSAGRLLSYEQYF

V: TRBV5-1
length: 14
CDR3: CASSPDRVWYGYTF

V: TRBV6-5
length: 13
CDR3: CASSYSPPGQRYF

V: TRBV5-1
length: 15
CDR3: CASSLFAGIQETQYF

V: TRBV7-2
length: 14
CDR3: CASSASGQQETQYF

V: TRBV5-8
length: 16
CDR3: CASSPPTSVKGNGQFF

V: TRBV11-2
length: 12
CDR3: CASSLVRGEAFF

V: TRBV5-6
length: 15
CDR3: CASSRIRAGNTEAFF

V: TRBV6-5
length: 12
CDR3: CASSRQGTEAFF

V: TRBV27
length: 14
CDR3: CASSLSGRRQPQHF

V: TRBV6-1
length: 13
CDR3: CASSVGSNQPQHF

V: TRBV5-1
length: 13
CDR3: CASSLVGANEQFF

V: TRBV5-1
length: 16
CDR3: CASSFSNTGGRETQYF

V: TRBV6-1
length: 14
CDR3: CASSQLGGNEGAFF

V: TRBV7-9
length: 16
CDR3: CASSLNPAGWIYEQYF

V: TRBV29-1
length: 14
CDR3: CSVASTGGNQPQHF

V: TRBV6-1
length: 14
CDR3: CASSVPGGGYGYTF

V: TRBV5-1
length: 16
CDR3: CASSLARLASYNEQFF

V: TRBV7-2
length: 14
CDR3: CASSLAERDNEQFF

V: TRBV14
length: 15
CDR3: CASCSGTENTGELFF

V: TRBV21-1
length: 12
CDR3: CASSHSCDEQFF

V: TRBV27
length: 16
CDR3: CASSPPGHRLFYEQYF

V: TRBV4-2
length: 15
CDR3: CASSRTSGDFGTQYF

V: TRBV27
length: 12
CDR3: CACRERDNEQFF

V: TRBV4-2
length: 13
CDR3: CASSHSTRWWQFF

V: TRBV21-1
length: 17
CDR3: CASSKAGQGASNQPQHF

V: TRBV9
length: 15
CDR3: CASSPQSASLIQAFF

V: TRBV21-1
length: 15
CDR3: CAKSLGTGNTGELFF

V: TRBV10-3
length: 14
CDR3: CAISSDRGYYGYTF